This T cell receptor beta chain was obtained from a study of blood T cell repertoires in COVID-19. Original methodology: Estimated nucleated cell counts came from reference gene primer amplification. This table comes from immunoSEQ multiplex PCR, and its TCRdb copy is limited to in-frame clones, with some not included. That table is the source of V, J and clone size, and D and trimming were worked out from the DNA. The table records roughly 92,000 clones, around four fifths of them present only once. This CDR3 spans 14 amino acids. Germline V gene lookup returns CDR1 MNHNS and CDR2 SASEGT. V was shortened by 0 bases and J by 4 bases, with 7 bases between the two germline ends.

The sequence came from a woman aged 80 or older with active or convalescent COVID-19. The rearrangement joins TRBV6-1 to TRBJ2-1, with D perhaps matching TRBD1 (6 bases). The sample taken for sequencing was peripheral blood. For the CDR3, the DNA is TGTGCCAGCAGTGAAGCCGGACAGTACAATGAGCAGTTCTTC. It encodes CASSEAGQYNEQFF.